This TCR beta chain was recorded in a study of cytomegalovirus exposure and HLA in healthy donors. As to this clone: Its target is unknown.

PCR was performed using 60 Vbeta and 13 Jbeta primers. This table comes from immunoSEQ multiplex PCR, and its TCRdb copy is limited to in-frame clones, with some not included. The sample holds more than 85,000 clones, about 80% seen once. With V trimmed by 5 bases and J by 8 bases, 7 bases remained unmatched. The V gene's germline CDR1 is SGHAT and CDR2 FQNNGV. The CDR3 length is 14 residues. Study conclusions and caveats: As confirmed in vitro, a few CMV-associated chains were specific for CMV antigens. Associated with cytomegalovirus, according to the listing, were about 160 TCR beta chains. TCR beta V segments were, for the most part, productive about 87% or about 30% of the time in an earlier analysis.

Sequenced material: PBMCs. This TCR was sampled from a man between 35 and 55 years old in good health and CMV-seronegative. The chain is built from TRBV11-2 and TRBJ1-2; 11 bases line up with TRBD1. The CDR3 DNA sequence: TGTGCCAGCAGCCCCGGGACAGGGGGATTCGGCTACACCTTC. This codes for CASSPGTGGFGYTF.